Listed below are T cell receptor beta chains from one sample, sequenced in a study of blood T cell repertoires in COVID-19. TCRdb's copy holds only in-frame clones and misses some; the assay was immunoSEQ multiplex PCR. The repertoire holds some 140,000 clones, with about 76% as singletons. Sequencing input: peripheral blood. The receptors derive from an elderly man with acute or convalescent COVID-19. The CDR3 runs from the conserved cysteine through the conserved F or W. Fields, in order: CDR3 protein, J gene, V gene.

CDR3: CASSSQGGNQPQHF; J: TRBJ1-5; V: TRBV19
CDR3: CATRVNTEAFF; J: TRBJ1-1; V: TRBV19
CDR3: CASSIDKGAPYQPQHF; J: TRBJ1-5; V: TRBV19
CDR3: CASSLRTSMGDTQYF; J: TRBJ2-3; V: TRBV7-2
CDR3: CSALLGGSFYGYTF; J: TRBJ1-2; V: TRBV29-1
CDR3: CASSTDFIQKLFF; J: TRBJ1-4; V: TRBV6-5
CDR3: CASSPAGTGVNSPLHF; J: TRBJ1-6; V: TRBV18
CDR3: CASSDLSGTAYGYTF; J: TRBJ1-2; V: TRBV2
CDR3: CASGGWKAAFF; J: TRBJ1-1; V: TRBV9
CDR3: CASSSQGVKPNTGELFF; J: TRBJ2-2; V: TRBV7-3
CDR3: CASSQNQGYEQYF; J: TRBJ2-7; V: TRBV18
CDR3: CASSLFQGLDGELFF; J: TRBJ2-2; V: TRBV5-1
CDR3: CASSPGQGSTEAFF; J: TRBJ1-1; V: TRBV7-2
CDR3: CASRVGQGRTSNQPQHF; J: TRBJ1-5; V: TRBV28
CDR3: CASSQEKTRGYTF; J: TRBJ1-2; V: TRBV3-1/TRBV3-2